This passage covers 27 T cell receptor beta chains from one sample sequenced in a study of cytomegalovirus exposure and HLA in healthy donors. Both 60 Vbeta primers and 13 Jbeta primers went into the PCR. This table comes from immunoSEQ multiplex PCR, and its TCRdb copy is limited to in-frame clones, with some not included. The sample yields about 61,000 clones, about 80% seen once. Sequencing was carried out using PBMCs. All receptors come from a man aged 45 to 65 in good health and CMV-seropositive.

The V call is TRBV19, the J call TRBJ2-3; the match to TRBD2 covers 9 bases. CDR3 size: 15 residues. Looked up from germline, CDR1 is LNHDA and CDR2 is SQIVND (reference sequence). V dropped 4 bases and J dropped 2; count of bases not matched to a gene: 4. The CDR3 here is CASSKTSGLTDTQYF. CDR3 nucleotide sequence: TGTGCCAGTAGTAAGACTAGCGGCCTCACAGATACGCAGTATTTT.

The chain carries TRBV14 and TRBJ2-7; D is ambiguous. V was trimmed by 0 bases and J by 1 base, leaving 7 bases between them. The germline V gene encodes CDR1 SGHDN and CDR2 FVKESK. The CDR3 is made up of 14 amino acids. DNA of the CDR3: TGTGCCAGCAGCCAAGAGCGACTTTCCTACGAGCAGTACTTC. Protein: CASSQERLSYEQYF.

The chain links TRBV7-9 to TRBJ2-7, with 7 bases lining up with TRBD2. CDR3 length: 13 residues. After removal of 5 bases from V and 0 bases from J, the junction contained 1 base not matched to a gene. Germline V CDR1 and CDR2: SEHNR, FQNEAQ (reference sequence). In DNA, the CDR3 is TGTGCCAGCAGCCGCGGGGGCTCCTACGAGCAGTACTTC. Translation: CASSRGGSYEQYF.

V and J are TRBV5-6 and TRBJ2-7; possible D gene TRBD2, 5 bases. The germline V gene has CDR1 SGHDT and CDR2 YYEEEE. Trimming took off 4 bases at V and 0 bases at J, with 20 bases between the two ends. The CDR3 sequence is 17 residues long. As DNA, the CDR3 is TGTGCCAGCAGCAGGAGGACGGAGAGGCCTGACTCCTACGAGCAGTACTTC. As protein: CASSRRTERPDSYEQYF.

This clone showed up just a few times. The chain is built from TRBV6-5 and TRBJ1-1, with 7 nucleotides matching TRBD1. CDR1 is MNHEY, CDR2 SVGAGI, per germline. The V and J ends lost 4 bases and 5 bases, in that order; junction bases with no gene match: 1. The length of the CDR3 is 12 residues. The CDR3 bases are TGTGCCAGCAGTTTGGACAGGACTGAAGCTTTCTTT. This gives the protein CASSLDRTEAFF.

The V gene is TRBV6-5, the J gene TRBJ1-6; D may be TRBD1 (6 bases). The V gene lost 5 bases and the J gene lost 10 bases, with 12 bases spanning the gap. CDR3 length: 13 residues. Germline V lookup: CDR1 MNHEY, CDR2 SVGAGI. The CDR3 DNA reads TGTGCCAGCAGTGTAGGGGGAGACTCACCCCTCCACTTT. This translates into CASSVGGDSPLHF.

The chain recombines TRBV7-9 with TRBJ2-3; 10 bases map to TRBD1. The junction had 4 bases not matched to a gene; V was cut back by 4 bases and J by 12 bases. The CDR3 extends over 12 amino acids. CDR1 is SEHNR, CDR2 FQNEAQ, per germline (reference sequence). For the CDR3, the DNA is TGTGCCAGCAGCTCCGGGACAGGGGCACAGTATTTT. Its translation is CASSSGTGAQYF.

The CDR3 is CSGGTDLSTNEKLFF. CDR3 sequence (DNA): TGCAGCGGGGGGACAGACCTGTCAACTAATGAAAAACTGTTTTTT. The gene calls are TRBV29-1 and TRBJ1-4, with 7 nucleotides matching TRBD1. Looked up from germline, CDR1 is SQVTM and CDR2 is ANQGSEA. The trim removed 7 bases at V and 0 bases at J, leaving 8 bases unmatched. The CDR3 is 15 residues long.

The chain carries TRBV7-3 and TRBJ2-1; 10 nucleotides line up with TRBD2. The V segment lost 2 bases and the J segment 9 bases; nucleotides outside the gene matches: 19. This CDR3 is 19 amino acids long. Germline V CDR1 and CDR2: SGHTA, FQGTGA. DNA of the CDR3: TGTGCCAGCAGCTTATCTGGAGCTAGCGGGGGCCCCCTCTCCCGTGAGCAGTTCTTC. Translated: CASSLSGASGGPLSREQFF.

The V call is TRBV6-1, the J call TRBJ1-5; D not resolved. CDR3 length: 14 amino acids. In germline, CDR1 is MNHNS, CDR2 SASEGT. Trimming removed 0 bases from V and 2 bases from J, with 5 bases in between. CDR3 amino acids: CASSEARGNQPQHF. The CDR3 bases are TGTGCCAGCAGTGAAGCGAGGGGCAATCAGCCCCAGCATTTT.

This clone has just one count. V and J are TRBV9 and TRBJ2-5, with 12 positions matching TRBD2. Trimming cost V 4 bases and J 5 bases; bases outside gene matches: 9. Germline lookup yields CDR1 SGDLS and CDR2 YYNGEE. The CDR3 is 16 amino acids. CDR3 residues: CASSLGLAGTRETQYF. As DNA, the CDR3 is TGTGCCAGCAGCCTTGGACTAGCGGGGACTCGGGAGACCCAGTACTTC.

V gene TRBV7-3 combines with J gene TRBJ2-2; TRBD2 might be the D (5 bases). Germline assignment: CDR1 SGHTA and CDR2 FQGTGA. CDR3 size: 15 residues. V was shortened by 5 bases and J by 4 bases, with 14 bases between the two germline ends. The CDR3 region is CASSRTRDFTGELFF. The CDR3 DNA follows: TGTGCCAGCAGCAGAACTAGAGATTTCACCGGGGAGCTGTTTTTT.

The V and J genes are TRBV9 and TRBJ2-4, with TRBD2 as a possible D gene (7 bases). The length of the CDR3 is 15 residues. The germline V gene encodes CDR1 SGDLS and CDR2 YYNGEE. V lost 4 bases and J 1 base, leaving 12 bases between the germline ends. CDR3 DNA sequence: TGTGCCAGCAGCCCGGGGGGCCGGGCCAAAAACATTCAGTACTTC. Protein sequence: CASSPGGRAKNIQYF.

This chain joins TRBV11-3 and TRBJ2-2, with 10 positions matching TRBD1. Germline V gives CDR1 SGHNT, CDR2 YENEEA. The CDR3 runs 20 residues. Trimming took 1 base from V and 2 from J; bases not matched to a gene: 13. In nucleotides, the CDR3 is TGTGCCAGCAGCTTAGGCCACGGGACAGGGGCCCTTTCCAACACCGGGGAGCTGTTTTTT. Translating gives CASSLGHGTGALSNTGELFF.

For the CDR3, the DNA is TGTGCCAGCAGTTTATTACCCGACAGGGGGCAAGAGACCCAGTACTTC. Translation: CASSLLPDRGQETQYF. The gene calls are TRBV27 and TRBJ2-5; 9 bases align to TRBD1. CDR1 is MNHEY and CDR2 is SMNVEV in the germline V gene (reference sequence). The CDR3 loop spans 16 amino acids. With V trimmed by 1 base and J by 2 bases, 5 bases remained unmatched.

This sequence joins TRBV9 and TRBJ2-7; maybe TRBD2 (6 bases). The CDR3 has 15 residues. The V and J ends lost 0 bases and 6 bases respectively, with 16 bases between them. Germline-derived CDR1 and CDR2 are SGDLS and YYNGEE. CDR3 DNA: TGTGCCAGCAGCGTAGGCGGGGAGGCCCTGGGCGAGCAGTACTTC. Its translation is CASSVGGEALGEQYF. Using reference TRBV9 and TRBJ2-7 for the parts outside the CDR3, the full variable domain is DSGVTQTPKHLITATGQRVTLRCSPRSGDLSVYWYQQSLDQGLQFLIQYYNGEERAKGNILERFSAQQFPDLHSELNLSSLELGDSALYFCASSVGGEALGEQYFGPGTRLTVT.

V is TRBV27 and J is TRBJ2-7, with a weak D call TRBD1 (6 bases). Between the trimmed V and J ends, which lost 0 bases and 6 bases, there was a span of 9 bases. CDR1 is MNHEY and CDR2 is SMNVEV in the germline V gene (reference sequence). The CDR3 runs 13 residues. DNA of the CDR3: TGTGCCAGCAGTTTATCGAGGACAGCCGAGCAGTACTTC. Amino acid sequence: CASSLSRTAEQYF.

This rearrangement joins TRBV4-3 to TRBJ2-7, with 7 positions matching TRBD1. Germline V lookup: CDR1 LGHNA, CDR2 YSLEER. This CDR3 contains 16 residues. The junction had 11 bases not matched to a gene; V was cut back by 3 bases and J by 3 bases. CDR3 nucleotides: TGCGCCAGCAGCCATGAGGGAAGGGGGCTGAGCTACGAGCAGTACTTC. It specifies CASSHEGRGLSYEQYF.

The chain joins TRBV7-3 to TRBJ2-4; 11 nucleotides align to TRBD1. V was clipped by 5 bases and J by 1 base; unmatched bases: 16. Germline lookup yields CDR1 SGHTA and CDR2 FQGTGA. This CDR3 spans 20 amino acids. This CDR3 reads CASSPLLGQGVETAKNIQYF. The CDR3 nucleotides read TGTGCCAGCAGCCCCCTTTTGGGACAGGGGGTAGAAACGGCCAAAAACATTCAGTACTTC.

The chain is built from TRBV30 and TRBJ2-5, with 9 bases aligning to TRBD2. Germline assignment: CDR1 GTSNPN and CDR2 SVGIG (reference sequence). V was pared by 6 bases and J by 5 bases, with 10 bases of the junction left unmatched. The length of the CDR3 is 14 residues. In DNA form, the CDR3 reads TGTGCCTGCCTTGCTAGCGGGGCAGGGGAGACCCAGTACTTC. Protein product: CACLASGAGETQYF.

The chain carries TRBV7-2 and TRBJ1-3; 8 bases agree with TRBD1. The CDR3 covers 14 residues. The germline gives CDR1 SGHTA, CDR2 FQGNSA. V trimming: 1 base; J trimming: 4 bases; junction bases outside the gene matches: 0. The CDR3 DNA reads as TGTGCCAGCAGCTTAGGGACAGGGGGAAACACCATATATTTT. Translating it yields CASSLGTGGNTIYF.

Here the CDR3 reads CASSYWGDHGYTF. CDR3 nucleotide sequence: TGTGCCAGCAGTTACTGGGGGGATCATGGCTACACCTTC. V is TRBV6-6 and J is TRBJ1-2, with D possibly being TRBD1 (5 bases). CDR3 size: 13 residues. V lost 1 base, J lost 6 bases, and 9 bases lay in between. Germline V gene lookup returns CDR1 MNHNY and CDR2 SVGAGI (reference sequence).

There are a few counts of this clone. The chain combines TRBV7-9 with TRBJ2-1; 10 nucleotides agree with TRBD1. After removal of 4 bases from V and 6 bases from J, the junction contained 12 bases not matched to a gene. Germline CDR1 is SEHNR and CDR2 is FQNEAQ (reference sequence). The CDR3 has 17 amino acids. The CDR3 spells CASSSGTGEGKRNEQFF. As DNA, the CDR3 is TGTGCCAGCAGCTCTGGGACAGGGGAAGGGAAACGCAATGAGCAGTTCTTC.

This clone has only a few counts. This chain uses TRBV7-2 with TRBJ2-3; 8 bases are a match to TRBD2. The germline gives CDR1 SGHTA, CDR2 FQGNSA. The CDR3 contains 15 residues. V lost 0 bases, J lost 1 base, and 0 bases stayed unmatched. The CDR3 sequence is CASSLASGGTDTQYF. In DNA form, the CDR3 reads TGTGCCAGCAGCTTAGCTAGCGGGGGCACAGATACGCAGTATTTT.

V and J are TRBV9 and TRBJ1-5; perhaps TRBD1 as D (5 bases). Germline V gene lookup returns CDR1 SGDLS and CDR2 YYNGEE. Trimming cost V 3 bases and J 5 bases, with 21 bases left between them. The CDR3 spans 17 residues. DNA of the CDR3: TGTGCCAGCAGCGGACACAGCTCTCGAATGGGGCATCAGCCCCAGCATTTT. Amino acids: CASSGHSSRMGHQPQHF. The full variable domain, its missing parts supplied by reference TRBV9 and TRBJ1-5, is DSGVTQTPKHLITATGQRVTLRCSPRSGDLSVYWYQQSLDQGLQFLIQYYNGEERAKGNILERFSAQQFPDLHSELNLSSLELGDSALYFCASSGHSSRMGHQPQHFGDGTRLSIL.

V and J are TRBV10-3 and TRBJ1-6; D is unclear. Germline-derived CDR1 and CDR2 are ENHRY and SYGVKD. The V end was cut by 11 bases, the J end by 0 bases, with 14 bases between. The CDR3 is 15 residues long. The CDR3 is CARLGRASYNSPLHF. In nucleotides, the CDR3 is TGTGCCCGCCTAGGGAGGGCCTCCTATAATTCACCCCTCCACTTT.

The CDR3 protein is CASSARQTDTQYF. The DNA of the CDR3 is TGTGCCAGCAGCGCCCGACAGACAGATACGCAGTATTTT. The V call is TRBV11-2, the J call TRBJ2-3, with D perhaps TRBD1 (5 bases). From germline, CDR1 is SGHAT and CDR2 FQNNGV. Trimming stripped 5 bases from V and 3 bases from J, with 9 bases between. The length of the CDR3 is 13 residues. The full variable domain, its missing parts supplied by reference TRBV11-2 and TRBJ2-3, is EAGVAQSPRYKIIEKRQSVAFWCNPISGHATLYWYQQILGQGPKLLIQFQNNGVVDDSQLPKDRFSAERLKGVDSTLKIQPAKLEDSAVYLCASSARQTDTQYFGPGTRLTVL.